This T cell receptor (beta chain) appears in the sequencing data of a study of shared clonotypes between healthy human individuals. V was trimmed by 7 bases and J by 2 bases, leaving 12 bases between them. The CDR3 loop spans 13 amino acids. Germline V gene sequence: CDR1 LNHDA, CDR2 SQIVND (reference sequence). Positively selected for CCR7, the CD45RO-negative cells used as naive CD8 cells excluded terminally differentiated effector memory CD45RA+ cells. Once extracted for a subset, genomic DNA was divided evenly among several immunoSEQ plates. Repertoires were generated with immunoSEQ multiplex PCR, while TCRdb's copy carries only in-frame clones and drops some. The table lists some 1,900,000 clones, around 96% of them singletons.

The chain recombines TRBV19 with TRBJ2-7; no reliable D call. The sequence came from a man younger than 30 in good health. The specimen sequenced was naive CD8+ T cells sorted from blood. CDR3 region: CASTRRGTYEQYF. The CDR3 DNA reads TGTGCCAGTACCCGAAGAGGTACCTACGAGCAGTACTTC. The full variable domain, completed using reference TRBV19 and TRBJ2-7, is DGGITQSPKYLFRKEGQNVTLSCEQNLNHDAMYWYRQDPGQGLRLIYYSQIVNDFQKGDIAEGYSVSREKKESFPLTVTSAQKNPTAFYLCASTRRGTYEQYFGPGTRLTVT.